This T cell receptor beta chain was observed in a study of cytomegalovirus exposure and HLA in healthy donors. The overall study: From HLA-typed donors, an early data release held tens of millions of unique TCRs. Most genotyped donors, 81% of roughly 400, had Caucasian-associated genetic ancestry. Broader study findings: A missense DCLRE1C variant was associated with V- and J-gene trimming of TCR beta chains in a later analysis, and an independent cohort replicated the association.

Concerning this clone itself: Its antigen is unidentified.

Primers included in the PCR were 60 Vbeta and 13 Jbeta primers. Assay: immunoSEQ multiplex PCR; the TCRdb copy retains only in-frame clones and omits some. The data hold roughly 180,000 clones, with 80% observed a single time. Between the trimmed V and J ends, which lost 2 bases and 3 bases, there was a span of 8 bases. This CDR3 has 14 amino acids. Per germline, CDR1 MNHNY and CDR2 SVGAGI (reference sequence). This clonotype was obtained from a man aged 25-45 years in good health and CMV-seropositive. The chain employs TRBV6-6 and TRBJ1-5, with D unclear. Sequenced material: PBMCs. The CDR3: CASSYPQDNQPQHF. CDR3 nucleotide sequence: TGTGCCAGCAGTTACCCGCAGGACAATCAGCCCCAGCATTTT.